The 21 T cell receptor beta chains below all came from one sample that was sequenced in a study of T cells after yellow fever vaccination. TCRdb ran MiXCR on the 5' RACE reads and lists one entry per CDR3 protein. The sample contains 95,000 to 150,000 distinct CDR3 sequences, 7.5% to 10% of which appear only once. The specimen comprised CD8+ T cells sorted from PBMCs, sampled on the day of the yellow fever booster vaccination. These receptors all stem from a man between 18 and 35 years old who received the YFV17D yellow fever vaccine.

The rearrangement joins TRBV12-3 or TRBV12-4 to TRBJ1-6, with D maybe TRBD1 (6 bases). Trimming left V 6 bases short and J 7 bases short, with 16 bases between. The CDR3 is made up of 15 amino acids. The CDR3 DNA reads TGTGCCAGCAGCGGGTCGACAGGTTTGAATTCACCCCTCCACTTT. Protein sequence: CASSGSTGLNSPLHF.

The sample holds a few counts of this clonotype. The chain links TRBV5-1 to TRBJ1-1; 9 nucleotides agree with TRBD1. This CDR3 comprises 16 residues. Germline CDR1 and CDR2: SGHRS and YFSETQ. Trimming at V came to 3 bases and at J to 0 bases, leaving 6 bases not matched to a gene. The CDR3 is CASSWTGAPMNTEAFF. CDR3 nucleotide sequence: TGCGCCAGCAGCTGGACAGGGGCGCCCATGAACACTGAAGCTTTCTTT.

The chain is built from TRBV14 and TRBJ2-2; TRBD1 matches at 8 bases. The V gene end was trimmed by 0 bases and the J gene end by 7 bases; junction bases not matched to a gene: 7. CDR1 and CDR2 (germline): SGHDN, FVKESK. The CDR3 loop spans 16 amino acids. This chain's CDR3 is CASSQDGQGAYGELFF. As DNA, the CDR3 is TGTGCCAGCAGCCAAGATGGGCAGGGGGCTTACGGGGAGCTGTTTTTT.

This chain links TRBV15 with TRBJ1-6; no definite D call. This CDR3 region has 16 residues. Germline V gene sequence: CDR1 LNHNV, CDR2 YYDKDF (reference sequence). Trimming took 2 bases from V and 4 from J, leaving 12 bases between them. CDR3 DNA: TGTGCCACCAGCAGAAAAATGATCCGATATAATTCACCCCTCCACTTT. It codes for CATSRKMIRYNSPLHF.

This clonotype showed up just a few times. The chain uses TRBV2 and TRBJ2-1; weak D call: TRBD2 (5 bases). CDR1 is SNHLY, CDR2 FYNNEI, per germline. This CDR3 is 14 amino acids long. Trimming removed 6 bases from V and 5 bases from J, with 14 bases in between. CDR3: CASSEGVGNNEQFF. As DNA, the CDR3 is TGTGCCAGCAGCGAGGGCGTCGGGAACAATGAGCAGTTCTTC. Full variable domain (missing parts from reference TRBV2 and TRBJ2-1): EPEVTQTPSHQVTQMGQEVILRCVPISNHLYFYWYRQILGQKVEFLVSFYNNEISEKSEIFDDQFSVERPDGSNFTLKIRSTKLEDSAMYFCASSEGVGNNEQFFGPGTRLTVL.

This clonotype was recorded a few times. The chain couples TRBV7-9 to TRBJ2-7; D not resolved. The ends were cut back, 3 bases at V and 0 bases at J, with 18 bases in the middle. Germline V gene sequence: CDR1 SEHNR, CDR2 FQNEAQ (reference sequence). The CDR3 extends over 17 amino acids. CDR3 sequence (DNA): TGTGCCAGCAGCTTTTGGGTGACAAAGTTCAGCTCCTACGAGCAGTACTTC. Its protein is CASSFWVTKFSSYEQYF.

This clonotype occurred many times. The gene calls are TRBV9 and TRBJ1-5, with D unclear. Germline-derived CDR1 and CDR2 are SGDLS and YYNGEE. There are 14 residues in the CDR3. Between the trimmed V and J ends, which lost 0 bases and 3 bases, there was a span of 7 bases. The chain's CDR3 is CASSVDIDNQPQHF. The CDR3, as DNA: TGTGCCAGCAGCGTAGACATCGACAATCAGCCCCAGCATTTT. The full variable domain, with the rest looked up from reference TRBV9 and TRBJ1-5, is DSGVTQTPKHLITATGQRVTLRCSPRSGDLSVYWYQQSLDQGLQFLIQYYNGEERAKGNILERFSAQQFPDLHSELNLSSLELGDSALYFCASSVDIDNQPQHFGDGTRLSIL.

This sequence joins TRBV6-5 and TRBJ1-2, with D unresolved. CDR3 length: 12 amino acids. Trimming cost V 0 bases and J 8 bases, with 7 bases left between them. Germline V gene sequence: CDR1 MNHEY, CDR2 SVGAGI. The CDR3 reads CASSYSSGGYTF. The CDR3 region has the DNA TGTGCCAGCAGTTACTCGTCCGGCGGCTACACCTTC.

There are a few counts of this clonotype. The chain links TRBV6-4 to TRBJ2-3, with D possibly TRBD1 on 6 matching bases. The CDR3 is 15 residues long. Germline V gene data show CDR1 as MRHNA and CDR2 as SNTAGT. Trimming left V 3 bases short and J 3 bases short, with 13 bases between. CDR3 DNA: TGTGCCAGCAGTGAAACCAGGGGTGGGACAGATACGCAGTATTTT. This codes for CASSETRGGTDTQYF.

In this sample, this clonotype turned up many times. This rearrangement joins TRBV7-2 to TRBJ2-7, with unresolved D. This CDR3 comprises 15 residues. The V gene's germline CDR1 is SGHTA and CDR2 FQGNSA. Between the trimmed V and J ends, which lost 3 bases and 5 bases, there was a span of 17 bases. The CDR3 nucleotides are TGTGCCAGCAGCTTGGTGGCCCCTTCGAACCACGAGCAGTACTTC. Protein sequence: CASSLVAPSNHEQYF.

The chain employs TRBV25-1 and TRBJ2-2; D perhaps matches TRBD1 (5 bases). The CDR3 runs to 15 residues. V lost 4 bases to trimming and J lost 0 bases, with 9 bases between them. Germline V gene lookup returns CDR1 MGHDK and CDR2 SYGVNS. The CDR3 DNA reads TGTGCCAGCAGTGCGACAGTTTCGAACACCGGGGAGCTGTTTTTT. Protein sequence: CASSATVSNTGELFF.

This clonotype occurred a few times. The chain joins TRBV4-1 to TRBJ1-2; possibly TRBD1 for D (6 bases). The germline CDR1 and CDR2 sequences are MGHRA and YSYEKL. Trimming left V 0 bases short and J 4 bases short, with 15 bases between. The CDR3 is 16 residues long. DNA for the CDR3: TGCGCCAGCAGCCAAGATAACAGGGAAGTTGTCTATGGCTACACCTTC. Translated: CASSQDNREVVYGYTF.

This clonotype has just a few counts. This rearrangement joins TRBV7-9 to TRBJ2-1, with 11 bases matching TRBD2. Germline trimming cut 4 bases from V and 9 bases from J; bases unmatched to any gene: 8. Germline assignment: CDR1 SEHNR and CDR2 FQNEAQ (reference sequence). The CDR3 has 15 residues. The CDR3 DNA reads as TGTGCCAGCAGCTATCTATCACTAGCGGGGGTTGAGCAGTTCTTC. Translating it yields CASSYLSLAGVEQFF.

This clonotype came up many times. J is TRBJ2-1 and V is TRBV9, with 9 bases identical to TRBD2. The germline V gene encodes CDR1 SGDLS and CDR2 YYNGEE. J was trimmed by 3 bases and V by 2 bases; bases with no gene match: 3. This CDR3 region has 15 residues. CDR3 bases: TGTGCCAGCAGCGTGGGCGGGGGGGTCTACAATGAGCAGTTCTTC. Translating it yields CASSVGGGVYNEQFF.

This clonotype was detected a few times. The rearrangement links TRBV7-3 to TRBJ2-7, with D perhaps matching TRBD2 (6 bases). The CDR3 spans 14 residues. V was shortened by 5 bases and J by 4 bases, with 15 bases between the two germline ends. Germline CDR1 reads SGHTA; CDR2 reads FQGTGA. The CDR3: CASSLRGAGYEQYF. Here the CDR3 DNA reads TGTGCCAGCAGCCTCCGGGGAGCGGGTTACGAGCAGTACTTC.

This clonotype was recorded a few times. The rearrangement uses TRBV25-1 and TRBJ2-1, with D tentatively TRBD1 (6 bases). The CDR3 runs to 18 residues. V was clipped by 3 bases and J by 3 bases, with 21 bases between them. Germline CDR1 MGHDK, CDR2 SYGVNS. CDR3 nucleotides: TGTGCCAGCAGTGATCTGGACAGCCGCCAGGGCGGCTACAATGAGCAGTTCTTC. It encodes CASSDLDSRQGGYNEQFF.

The V and J genes are TRBV27 and TRBJ2-3; D might be TRBD2 (5 bases). This CDR3 region has 15 residues. CDR1 is MNHEY, CDR2 SMNVEV, per germline (reference sequence). Trimming removed 3 bases at V and 0 bases at J, with 10 bases between. The CDR3 protein is CASSFEGTSTDTQYF. The CDR3 DNA reads TGTGCCAGCAGTTTCGAGGGAACTAGCACAGATACGCAGTATTTT.

The chain combines TRBV6-2 or TRBV6-3 with TRBJ2-2; 10 bases map to TRBD2. J lost 4 bases, V lost 6 bases, and 11 bases had no gene match. CDR1 MNHEY and CDR2 SVGEGT come from the germline V gene. This CDR3 is 17 amino acids long. The CDR3: CASSPEKIAGGTGELFF. In nucleotides, the CDR3 is TGTGCCAGCAGCCCAGAGAAGATAGCGGGGGGCACCGGGGAGCTGTTTTTT.

Many counts were recorded for this clonotype. The chain carries TRBV5-1 and TRBJ1-2, with 9 bases aligning to TRBD1. Germline values: CDR1 SGHRS, CDR2 YFSETQ. The CDR3 covers 14 residues. The J segment lost 3 bases and the V segment lost 0 bases, leaving 0 bases of the junction unmatched. CDR3 sequence (DNA): TGCGCCAGCAGCTTGGGACAGGGGGACTATGGCTACACCTTC. Amino acid sequence: CASSLGQGDYGYTF. The complete variable domain, with remaining parts taken from reference TRBV5-1 and TRBJ1-2, reads KAGVTQTPRYLIKTRGQQVTLSCSPISGHRSVSWYQQTPGQGLQFLFEYFSETQRNKGNFPGRFSGRQFSNSRSEMNVSTLELGDSALYLCASSLGQGDYGYTFGSGTRLTVV.

This clonotype was seen a few times. The chain joins TRBV7-2 to TRBJ2-3; TRBD2 matches at 10 bases. CDR3 length equals 15 residues. V lost 5 bases, J lost 14 bases, and 16 bases stayed unmatched. Germline assignment: CDR1 SGHTA and CDR2 FQGNSA. The CDR3 loop reads CASSRPQRGGGERYF. CDR3 DNA sequence: TGTGCCAGCAGCCGTCCTCAGCGGGGGGGTGGGGAACGGTATTTT.

This clonotype was seen a few times. The chain joins TRBV4-2 to TRBJ1-1, with D maybe TRBD1 (6 bases). Germline values: CDR1 LGHNA, CDR2 YNFKEQ. Trimming shortened V by 3 bases and J by 3 bases, and 14 bases separated the two germline ends. CDR3 length: 15 residues. CDR3 sequence reads: CASSHPTEGDTEAFF. The DNA for the CDR3 is TGTGCCAGCAGCCACCCGACCGAGGGGGACACTGAAGCTTTCTTT.